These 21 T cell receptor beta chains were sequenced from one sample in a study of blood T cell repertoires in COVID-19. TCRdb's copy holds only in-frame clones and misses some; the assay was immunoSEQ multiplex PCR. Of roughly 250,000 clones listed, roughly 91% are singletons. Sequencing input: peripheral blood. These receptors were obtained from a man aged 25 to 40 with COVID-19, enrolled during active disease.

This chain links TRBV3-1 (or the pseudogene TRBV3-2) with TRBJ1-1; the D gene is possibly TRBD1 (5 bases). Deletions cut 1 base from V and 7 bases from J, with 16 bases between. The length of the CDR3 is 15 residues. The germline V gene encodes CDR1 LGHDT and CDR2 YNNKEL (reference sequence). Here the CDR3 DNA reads TGTGCCAGCAGCCAAGCAAGCAGGGTATTTGTTGAAGCTTTCTTT. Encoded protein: CASSQASRVFVEAFF.

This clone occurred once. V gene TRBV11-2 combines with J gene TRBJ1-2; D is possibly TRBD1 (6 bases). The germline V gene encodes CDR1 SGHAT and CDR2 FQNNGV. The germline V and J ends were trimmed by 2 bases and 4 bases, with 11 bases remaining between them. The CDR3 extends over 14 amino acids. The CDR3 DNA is TGTGCCAGCAGCTTACGCAGGGGTTCCTATGGCTACACCTTC. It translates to CASSLRRGSYGYTF.

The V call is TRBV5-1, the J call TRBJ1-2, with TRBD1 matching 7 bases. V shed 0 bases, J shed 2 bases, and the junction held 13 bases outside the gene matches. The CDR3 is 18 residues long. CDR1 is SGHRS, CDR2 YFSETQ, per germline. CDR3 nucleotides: TGCGCCAGCAGCTTGGAGGGAGCCTGGACAGGAATAAACTATGGCTACACCTTC. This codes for CASSLEGAWTGINYGYTF. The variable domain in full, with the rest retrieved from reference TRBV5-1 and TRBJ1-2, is KAGVTQTPRYLIKTRGQQVTLSCSPISGHRSVSWYQQTPGQGLQFLFEYFSETQRNKGNFPGRFSGRQFSNSRSEMNVSTLELGDSALYLCASSLEGAWTGINYGYTFGSGTRLTVV.

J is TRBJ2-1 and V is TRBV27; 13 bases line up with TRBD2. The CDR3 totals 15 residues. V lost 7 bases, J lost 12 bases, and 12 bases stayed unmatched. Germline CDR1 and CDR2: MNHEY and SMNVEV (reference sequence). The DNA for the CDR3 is TGTGCCAGCACTATAACTAGCGGGGGGGCGTTCGCGCAGTTCTTC. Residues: CASTITSGGAFAQFF.

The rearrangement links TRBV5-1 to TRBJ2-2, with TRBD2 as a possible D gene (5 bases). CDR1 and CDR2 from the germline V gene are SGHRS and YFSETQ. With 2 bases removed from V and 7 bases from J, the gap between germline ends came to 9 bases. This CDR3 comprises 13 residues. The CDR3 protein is CASSLPEGGELFF. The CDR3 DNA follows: TGCGCCAGCAGCTTACCTGAGGGCGGGGAGCTGTTTTTT. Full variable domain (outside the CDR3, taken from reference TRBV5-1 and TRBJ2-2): KAGVTQTPRYLIKTRGQQVTLSCSPISGHRSVSWYQQTPGQGLQFLFEYFSETQRNKGNFPGRFSGRQFSNSRSEMNVSTLELGDSALYLCASSLPEGGELFFGEGSRLTVL.

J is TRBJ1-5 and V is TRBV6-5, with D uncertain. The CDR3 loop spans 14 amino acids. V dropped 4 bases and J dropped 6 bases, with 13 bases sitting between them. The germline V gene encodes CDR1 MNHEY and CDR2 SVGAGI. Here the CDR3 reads CASSLRGFGQPQHF. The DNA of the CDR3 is TGTGCCAGCAGTTTACGGGGTTTCGGTCAGCCCCAGCATTTT.

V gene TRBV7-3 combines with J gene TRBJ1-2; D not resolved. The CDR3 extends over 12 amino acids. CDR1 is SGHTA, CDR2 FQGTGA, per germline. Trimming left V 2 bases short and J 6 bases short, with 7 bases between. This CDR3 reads CASSLPGDGYTF. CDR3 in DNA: TGTGCCAGCAGCTTACCCGGAGATGGCTACACCTTC.

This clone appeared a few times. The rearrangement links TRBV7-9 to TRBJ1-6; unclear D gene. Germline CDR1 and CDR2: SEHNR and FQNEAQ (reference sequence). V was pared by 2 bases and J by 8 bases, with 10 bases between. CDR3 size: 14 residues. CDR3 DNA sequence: TGTGCCAGCAGCTTAACAATGGGCGATTCACCCCTCCACTTT. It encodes CASSLTMGDSPLHF.

The chain's CDR3 is CASSRLSSGGNTDTQYF. CDR3 coding DNA: TGTGCCAGCAGTCGGTTGTCTAGCGGGGGGAACACAGATACGCAGTATTTT. This sequence joins TRBV27 and TRBJ2-3; the match to TRBD2 covers 11 bases. Trimming cost V 5 bases and J 2 bases; bases outside gene matches: 9. CDR3 length: 17 amino acids. Germline V gene lookup returns CDR1 MNHEY and CDR2 SMNVEV (reference sequence).

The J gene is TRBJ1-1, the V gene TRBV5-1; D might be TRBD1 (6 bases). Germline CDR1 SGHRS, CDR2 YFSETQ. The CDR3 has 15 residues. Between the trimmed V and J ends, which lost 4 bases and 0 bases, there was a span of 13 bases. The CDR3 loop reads CASSLGAGLNTEAFF. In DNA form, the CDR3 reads TGCGCCAGCAGCCTGGGGGCGGGCCTGAACACTGAAGCTTTCTTT.

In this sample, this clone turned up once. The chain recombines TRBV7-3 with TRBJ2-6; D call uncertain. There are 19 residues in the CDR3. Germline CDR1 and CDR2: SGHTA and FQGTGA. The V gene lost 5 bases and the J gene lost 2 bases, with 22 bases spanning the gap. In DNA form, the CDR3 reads TGTGCCAGCAGCCTTCAACTCCCCTCGTCCTCCACTGGGGCCAACGTCCTGACTTTC. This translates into CASSLQLPSSSTGANVLTF.

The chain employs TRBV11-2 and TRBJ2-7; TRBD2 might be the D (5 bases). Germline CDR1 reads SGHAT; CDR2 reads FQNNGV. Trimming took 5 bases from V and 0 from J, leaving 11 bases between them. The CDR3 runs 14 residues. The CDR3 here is CASSTNRGSYEQYF. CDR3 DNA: TGTGCCAGCAGCACCAATCGGGGCTCCTACGAGCAGTACTTC.

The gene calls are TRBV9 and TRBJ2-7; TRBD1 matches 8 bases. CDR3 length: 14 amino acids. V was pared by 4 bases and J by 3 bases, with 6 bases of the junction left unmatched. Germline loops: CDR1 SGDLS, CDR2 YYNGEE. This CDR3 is CASSPGRGLYEQYF. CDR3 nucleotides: TGTGCCAGCAGCCCAGGCAGGGGGCTCTACGAGCAGTACTTC.

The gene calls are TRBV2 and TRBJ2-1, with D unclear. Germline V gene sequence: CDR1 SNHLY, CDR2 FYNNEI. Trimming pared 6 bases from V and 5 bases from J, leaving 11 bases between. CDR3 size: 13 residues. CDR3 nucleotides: TGTGCCAGCAGGGTTATGGCAGACAATGAGCAGTTCTTC. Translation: CASRVMADNEQFF.

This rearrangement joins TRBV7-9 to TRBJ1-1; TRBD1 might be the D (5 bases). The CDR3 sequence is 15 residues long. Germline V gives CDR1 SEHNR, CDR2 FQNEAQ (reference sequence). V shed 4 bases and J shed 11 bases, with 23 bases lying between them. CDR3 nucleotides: TGTGCCAGCAGCTCCCACCGCATAGGGGTCGATGATGCTTTCTTT. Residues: CASSSHRIGVDDAFF.

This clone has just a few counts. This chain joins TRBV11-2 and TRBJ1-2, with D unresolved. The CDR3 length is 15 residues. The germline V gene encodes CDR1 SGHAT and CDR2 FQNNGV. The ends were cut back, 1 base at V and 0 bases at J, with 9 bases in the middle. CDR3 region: CASSLVQTSNYGYTF. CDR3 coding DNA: TGTGCCAGCAGCTTAGTACAAACCTCTAACTATGGCTACACCTTC.

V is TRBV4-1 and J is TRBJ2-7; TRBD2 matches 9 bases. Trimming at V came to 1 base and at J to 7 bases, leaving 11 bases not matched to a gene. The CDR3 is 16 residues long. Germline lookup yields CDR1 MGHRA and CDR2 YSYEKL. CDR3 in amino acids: CASSQAEAGGLLEQYF. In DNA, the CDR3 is TGCGCCAGCAGCCAAGCAGAAGCGGGGGGCCTTTTGGAGCAGTACTTC.

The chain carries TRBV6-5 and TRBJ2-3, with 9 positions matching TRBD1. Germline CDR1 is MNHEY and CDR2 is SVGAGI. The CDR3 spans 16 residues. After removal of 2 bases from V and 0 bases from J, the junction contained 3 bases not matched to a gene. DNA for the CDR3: TGTGCCAGCAGTTACGGGACAGGGCCTAGCACAGATACGCAGTATTTT. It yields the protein CASSYGTGPSTDTQYF.

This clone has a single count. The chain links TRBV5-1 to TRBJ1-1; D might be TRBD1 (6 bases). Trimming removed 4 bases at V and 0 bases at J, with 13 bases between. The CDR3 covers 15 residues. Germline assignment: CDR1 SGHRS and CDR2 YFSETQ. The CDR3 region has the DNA TGCGCCAGCAGCAGGCAGGGGAATATGAACACTGAAGCTTTCTTT. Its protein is CASSRQGNMNTEAFF.

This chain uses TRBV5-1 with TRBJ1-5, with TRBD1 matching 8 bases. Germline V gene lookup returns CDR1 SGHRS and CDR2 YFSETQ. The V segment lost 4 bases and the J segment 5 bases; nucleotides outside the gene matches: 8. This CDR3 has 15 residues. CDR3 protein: CASSPDRADHQPQHF. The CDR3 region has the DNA TGCGCCAGCAGCCCGGACAGGGCTGACCATCAGCCCCAGCATTTT.

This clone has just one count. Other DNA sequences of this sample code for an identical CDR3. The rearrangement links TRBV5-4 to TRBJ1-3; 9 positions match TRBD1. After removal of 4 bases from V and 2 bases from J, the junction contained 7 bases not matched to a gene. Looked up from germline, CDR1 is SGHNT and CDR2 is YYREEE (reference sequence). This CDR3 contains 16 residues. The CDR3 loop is CASSPDRGQTGNTIYF. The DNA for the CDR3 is TGTGCCAGCAGCCCGGACAGGGGACAAACTGGAAACACCATATATTTT.